This T cell receptor (beta chain) was profiled in a study of somatic mutations in cytotoxic T cells in rheumatoid arthritis. Study-wide background: Certain V beta antibody-stained T-cell populations, V beta1+ cells sequenced for TCRB among them, were flow-sorted to nearly 100% purity.

The data were produced by immunoSEQ multiplex PCR, yet TCRdb's version contains in-frame clones alone and is incomplete. The sample records some 40,000 clones, 70% to 85% being singletons. With regard to this clone: The target antigen is unknown. The same CDR3 can be traced to other DNA sequences in this sample.

The study's findings and limits: Rising age went with increasing CD8+ clonality in rheumatoid arthritis patients; healthy controls showed no such increase. For CD8+ T-cell clonality, rheumatoid arthritis patients and age-matched healthy controls did not differ significantly.

The receptor was isolated from a middle-aged man in good health. Source material: CD8+ T cells sorted from blood.

The CDR3 here is CASSQETSSYNEQFF. CDR3 DNA sequence: TGCGCCAGCAGCCAAGAGACTAGTTCCTACAATGAGCAGTTCTTC. The chain combines TRBV4-1 with TRBJ2-1; tentatively, D is TRBD2 (6 bases). V lost 0 bases and J 1 base, leaving 7 bases between the germline ends. Germline lookup yields CDR1 MGHRA and CDR2 YSYEKL. The CDR3 is made up of 15 amino acids.